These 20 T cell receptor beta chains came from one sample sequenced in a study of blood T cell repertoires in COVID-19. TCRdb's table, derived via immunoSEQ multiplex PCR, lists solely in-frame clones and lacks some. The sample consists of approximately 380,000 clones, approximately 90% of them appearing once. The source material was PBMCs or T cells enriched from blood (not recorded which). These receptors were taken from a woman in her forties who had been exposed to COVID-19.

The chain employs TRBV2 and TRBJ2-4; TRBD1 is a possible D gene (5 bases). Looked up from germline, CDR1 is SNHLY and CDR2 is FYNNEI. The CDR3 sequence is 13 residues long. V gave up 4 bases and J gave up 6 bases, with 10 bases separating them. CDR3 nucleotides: TGTGCCAGCAGTGGATCCCAGGGAAACATTCAGTACTTC. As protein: CASSGSQGNIQYF. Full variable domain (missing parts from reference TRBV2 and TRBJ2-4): EPEVTQTPSHQVTQMGQEVILRCVPISNHLYFYWYRQILGQKVEFLVSFYNNEISEKSEIFDDQFSVERPDGSNFTLKIRSTKLEDSAMYFCASSGSQGNIQYFGAGTRLSVL.

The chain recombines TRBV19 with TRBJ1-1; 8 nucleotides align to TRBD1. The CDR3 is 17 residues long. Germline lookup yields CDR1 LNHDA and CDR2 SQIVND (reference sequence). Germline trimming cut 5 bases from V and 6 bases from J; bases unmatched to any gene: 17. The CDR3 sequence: CASSSGGARFLSAEAFF. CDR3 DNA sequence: TGTGCCAGTAGTTCAGGGGGCGCGAGGTTTTTAAGTGCTGAAGCTTTCTTT.

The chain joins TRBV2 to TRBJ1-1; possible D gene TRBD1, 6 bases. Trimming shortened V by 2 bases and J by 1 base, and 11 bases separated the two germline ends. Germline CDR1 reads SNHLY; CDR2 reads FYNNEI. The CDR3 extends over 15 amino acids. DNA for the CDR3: TGTGCCAGCAGTGAATATCAGGGGACGAACACTGAAGCTTTCTTT. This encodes CASSEYQGTNTEAFF.

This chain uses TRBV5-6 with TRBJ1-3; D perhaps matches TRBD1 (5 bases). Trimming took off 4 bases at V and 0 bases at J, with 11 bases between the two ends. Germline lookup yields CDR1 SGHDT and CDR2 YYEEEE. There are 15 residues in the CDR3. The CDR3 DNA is TGTGCCAGCAGCCTTGGGGGAGGCTCTGGAAACACCATATATTTT. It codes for CASSLGGGSGNTIYF. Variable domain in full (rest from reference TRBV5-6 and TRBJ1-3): DAGVTQSPTHLIKTRGQQVTLRCSPKSGHDTVSWYQQALGQGPQFIFQYYEEEERQRGNFPDRFSGHQFPNYSSELNVNALLLGDSALYLCASSLGGGSGNTIYFGEGSWLTVV.

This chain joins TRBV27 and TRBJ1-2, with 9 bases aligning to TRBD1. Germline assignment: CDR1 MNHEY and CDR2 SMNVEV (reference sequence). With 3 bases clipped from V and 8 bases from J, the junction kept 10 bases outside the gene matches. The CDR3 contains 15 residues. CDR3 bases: TGTGCCAGCAGTTTGGGAGACAGGGGGGTACAGGGCTACACCTTC. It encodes CASSLGDRGVQGYTF.

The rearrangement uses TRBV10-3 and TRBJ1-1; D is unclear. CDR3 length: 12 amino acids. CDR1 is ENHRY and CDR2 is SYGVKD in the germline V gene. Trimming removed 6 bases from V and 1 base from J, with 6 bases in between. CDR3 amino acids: CAISRGNTEAFF. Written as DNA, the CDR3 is TGTGCCATCAGCCGGGGGAACACTGAAGCTTTCTTT.

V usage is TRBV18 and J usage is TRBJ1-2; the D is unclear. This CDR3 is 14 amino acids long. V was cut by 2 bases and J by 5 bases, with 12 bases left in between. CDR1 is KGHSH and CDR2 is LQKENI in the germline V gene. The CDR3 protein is CASSPAYGDYGYTF. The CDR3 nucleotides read TGTGCCAGCTCACCAGCGTACGGTGATTATGGCTACACCTTC.

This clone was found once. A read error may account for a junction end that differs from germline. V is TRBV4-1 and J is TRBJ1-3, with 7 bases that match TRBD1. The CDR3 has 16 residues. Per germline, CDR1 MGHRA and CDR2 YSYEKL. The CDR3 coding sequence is TGCGCCAGCAGCAAAGACAGGGAAGTTGGCGGAAACACCATATATTTT. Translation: CASSKDREVGGNTIYF.

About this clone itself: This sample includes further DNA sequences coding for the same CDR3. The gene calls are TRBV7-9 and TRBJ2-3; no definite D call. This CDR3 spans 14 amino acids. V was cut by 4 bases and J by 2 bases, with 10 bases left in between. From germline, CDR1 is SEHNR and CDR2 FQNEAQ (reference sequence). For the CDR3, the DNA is TGTGCCAGCAGCTCCTCGGGTGCCACAGATACGCAGTATTTT. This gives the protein CASSSSGATDTQYF.

CDR3 nucleotide sequence: TGTGCCAGCAGGGTCGACACGGGCTACACCTTC. It yields the protein CASRVDTGYTF. J is TRBJ1-2 and V is TRBV2; unclear D gene. Germline V gives CDR1 SNHLY, CDR2 FYNNEI. V was cut by 6 bases and J by 8 bases, with 10 bases left in between. This CDR3 spans 11 amino acids.

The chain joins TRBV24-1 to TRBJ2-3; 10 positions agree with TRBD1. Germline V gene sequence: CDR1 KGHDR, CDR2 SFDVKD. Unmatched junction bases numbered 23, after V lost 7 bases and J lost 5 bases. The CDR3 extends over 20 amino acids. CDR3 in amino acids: CATSTLLDRGPNNLIDTQYF. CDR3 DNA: TGTGCCACCAGCACCCTCCTTGACAGGGGGCCCAACAACTTAATAGATACGCAGTATTTT.

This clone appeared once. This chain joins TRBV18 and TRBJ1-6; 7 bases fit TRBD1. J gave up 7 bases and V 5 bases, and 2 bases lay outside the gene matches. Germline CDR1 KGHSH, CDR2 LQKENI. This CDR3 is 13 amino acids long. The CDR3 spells CASSTDRNSPLHF. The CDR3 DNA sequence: TGTGCCAGCTCAACGGACAGGAATTCACCCCTCCACTTT.

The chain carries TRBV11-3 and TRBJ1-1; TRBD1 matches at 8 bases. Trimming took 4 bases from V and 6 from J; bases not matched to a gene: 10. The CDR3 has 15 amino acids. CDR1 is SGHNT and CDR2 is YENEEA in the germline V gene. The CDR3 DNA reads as TGTGCCAGCAGCTCCAGGACAGGGCGAACGGCTGAAGCTTTCTTT. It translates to CASSSRTGRTAEAFF.

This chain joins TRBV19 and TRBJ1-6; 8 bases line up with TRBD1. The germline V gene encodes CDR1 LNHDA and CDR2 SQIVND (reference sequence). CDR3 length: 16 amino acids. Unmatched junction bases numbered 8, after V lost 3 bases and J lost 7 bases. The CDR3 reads CASSIRLDRVNSPLHF. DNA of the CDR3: TGTGCCAGTAGTATTAGGCTGGACAGGGTAAATTCACCCCTCCACTTT.

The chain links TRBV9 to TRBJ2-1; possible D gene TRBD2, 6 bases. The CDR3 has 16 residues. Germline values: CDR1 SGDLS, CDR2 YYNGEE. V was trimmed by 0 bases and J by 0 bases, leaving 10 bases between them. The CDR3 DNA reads TGTGCCAGCAGCGTAGATAGCGGCTACTCCTACAATGAGCAGTTCTTC. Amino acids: CASSVDSGYSYNEQFF.

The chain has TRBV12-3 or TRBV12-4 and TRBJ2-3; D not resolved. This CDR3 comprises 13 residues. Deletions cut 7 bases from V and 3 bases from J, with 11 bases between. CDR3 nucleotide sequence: TGTGCCAGCACCCTCCGAGCAACAGATACGCAGTATTTT. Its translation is CASTLRATDTQYF.

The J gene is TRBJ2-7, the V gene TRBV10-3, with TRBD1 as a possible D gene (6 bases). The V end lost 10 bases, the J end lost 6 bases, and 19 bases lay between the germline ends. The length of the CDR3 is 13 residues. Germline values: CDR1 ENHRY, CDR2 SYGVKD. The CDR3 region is CASWTVGRVEQYF. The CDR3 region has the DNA TGTGCCAGCTGGACAGTGGGACGAGTCGAGCAGTACTTC.

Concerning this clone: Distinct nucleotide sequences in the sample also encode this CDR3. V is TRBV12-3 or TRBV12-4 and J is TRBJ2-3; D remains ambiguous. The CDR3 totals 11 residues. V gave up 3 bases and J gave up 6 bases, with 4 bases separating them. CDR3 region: CASSFRDTQYF. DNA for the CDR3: TGTGCCAGCAGTTTCCGTGATACGCAGTATTTT.

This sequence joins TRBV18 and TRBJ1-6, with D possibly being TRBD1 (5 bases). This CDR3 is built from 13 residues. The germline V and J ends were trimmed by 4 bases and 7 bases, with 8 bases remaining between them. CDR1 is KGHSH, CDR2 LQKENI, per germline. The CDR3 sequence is CASSQSGNSPLHF. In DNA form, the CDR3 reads TGTGCCAGCTCACAGTCAGGGAATTCACCCCTCCACTTT.

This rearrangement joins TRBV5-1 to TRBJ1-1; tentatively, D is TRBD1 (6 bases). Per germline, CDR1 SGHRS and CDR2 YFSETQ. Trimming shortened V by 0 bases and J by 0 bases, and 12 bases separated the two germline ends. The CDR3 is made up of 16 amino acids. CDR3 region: CASSLASDRMNTEAFF. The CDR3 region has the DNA TGCGCCAGCAGCTTGGCCTCTGACAGGATGAACACTGAAGCTTTCTTT. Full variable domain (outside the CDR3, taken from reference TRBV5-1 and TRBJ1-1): KAGVTQTPRYLIKTRGQQVTLSCSPISGHRSVSWYQQTPGQGLQFLFEYFSETQRNKGNFPGRFSGRQFSNSRSEMNVSTLELGDSALYLCASSLASDRMNTEAFFGQGTRLTVV.